This T cell receptor beta chain was sequenced in a study of blood T cell repertoires in COVID-19. Authors' analysis steps: By means of reference gene primer amplification, nucleated cell counts were estimated. The table came from immunoSEQ multiplex PCR; TCRdb's copy has only in-frame clones and leaves some out. V and J calls and clone size are copied from that table; D and trimming were computed from the DNA. The top ten hold about 9.4% of the sample, which has some 130,000 clones, about nine tenths seen once. Germline V gene data show CDR1 as MDHEN and CDR2 as SYDVKM. Trimming shortened V by 6 bases and J by 4 bases, and 13 bases separated the two germline ends. The CDR3 runs 14 residues.

This chain uses TRBV28 with TRBJ1-3; weak D call: TRBD1 (5 bases). Sample: peripheral blood. The origin of this receptor is a man in his fifties or sixties with acute or convalescent COVID-19. The CDR3: CASSRVVSGNTIYF. CDR3 bases: TGTGCCAGCAGCAGGGTCGTTTCGGGAAACACCATATATTTT.